A single sample is the source of the 27 T cell receptor beta chains below, sequenced in a study of blood T cells in healthy people across ages. The second PCR ran about 6 to 12 cycles with a sample-barcoded 5' primer and J-beta primers. TCRdb used MiXCR to reprocess the 5' RACE reads, holding one entry per CDR3 protein. The sample holds about 770,000 distinct CDR3 sequences, 40% to 50% seen once. The sequencing input was blood. Receptors originate from a man in his sixties in good health.

This chain links TRBV28 with TRBJ1-1, with D maybe TRBD1 (6 bases). Trimming left V 5 bases short and J 3 bases short, with 19 bases between. The germline V gene has CDR1 MDHEN and CDR2 SYDVKM. This CDR3 is 16 amino acids long. The CDR3 loop reads CASSPVPSPGDTEAFF. Here the CDR3 DNA reads TGTGCCAGCAGTCCAGTACCCTCCCCAGGGGACACTGAAGCTTTCTTT.

This clonotype was counted ten times or more. The rearrangement links TRBV4-2 to TRBJ2-5, with a possible D match to TRBD1 (6 bases). The CDR3 sequence is 14 residues long. Germline-derived CDR1 and CDR2 are LGHNA and YNFKEQ. V dropped 4 bases and J dropped 3 bases, with 12 bases sitting between them. CDR3 nucleotide sequence: TGTGCCAGCAGCCTCCGACAGGTTGAAGAGACCCAGTACTTC. It is translated as CASSLRQVEETQYF.

There are many counts of this clonotype. The rearrangement joins TRBV29-1 to TRBJ2-5; 7 bases fit TRBD1. There are 16 residues in the CDR3. Germline CDR1 reads SQVTM; CDR2 reads ANQGSEA. Unmatched junction bases numbered 18, after V lost 6 bases and J lost 5 bases. In DNA, the CDR3 is TGCAGCGTGGCTACAACGACAGGGTCTTTTGGGGAGACCCAGTACTTC. Translation: CSVATTTGSFGETQYF.

V is TRBV6-6 and J is TRBJ1-6; no reliable D call. This CDR3 region has 15 residues. The V end was cut by 5 bases, the J end by 6 bases, with 14 bases between. Germline loops: CDR1 MNHNY, CDR2 SVGAGI (reference sequence). The chain's CDR3 is CASSTAQEGNSPLHF. The CDR3 DNA follows: TGTGCCAGCAGTACAGCGCAAGAGGGTAATTCACCCCTCCACTTT.

The rearrangement joins TRBV7-2 to TRBJ2-5, with D uncertain. There are 15 residues in the CDR3. Trimming cost V 6 bases and J 4 bases, with 18 bases left between them. Per germline, CDR1 SGHTA and CDR2 FQGNSA. The CDR3 DNA sequence: TGTGCCAGCAGTTCGCAGAAAATCAATGGAGAGACCCAGTACTTC. It translates to CASSSQKINGETQYF.

The chain is built from TRBV20-1 and TRBJ2-1; 13 bases line up with TRBD2. The J call may be in error: the DNA end matches TRBJ2-7 better. CDR1 DFQATT and CDR2 SNEGSKA come from the germline V gene (reference sequence). This CDR3 is 17 amino acids long. CDR3 DNA: TGCAGTGCTAGGGTATCATGGACTAGCGGGAGCTACAATGAGCAGTACTTC. This encodes CSARVSWTSGSYNEQYF.

This clonotype has only a few counts. V and J are TRBV11-2 and TRBJ2-7; D is unclear. The J call could be wrong; TRBJ2-5 is a better fit for the DNA end. Germline assignment: CDR1 SGHAT and CDR2 FQNNGV. The CDR3 consists of 14 residues. CDR3: CASSSSLVSETQYF. The CDR3 bases are TGTGCCAGCAGCTCCTCTCTAGTATCCGAGACCCAGTACTTC.

The rearrangement joins TRBV11-3 to TRBJ2-7, with D possibly being TRBD1 or TRBD2 (5 bases each). The V end was cut by 0 bases, the J end by 5 bases, with 14 bases between. CDR3 length equals 15 residues. Germline V gene sequence: CDR1 SGHNT, CDR2 YENEEA. CDR3 sequence (DNA): TGTGCCAGCAGCTTAGATCATCGGGGACCCCACGAGCAGTACTTC. Protein product: CASSLDHRGPHEQYF.

This chain uses TRBV3-1 with TRBJ2-5, with 9 positions matching TRBD1. The J call may be in error: the DNA end matches TRBJ2-1 better. This CDR3 comprises 13 residues. CDR1 and CDR2 from the germline V gene are LGHDT and YNNKEL (reference sequence). Written as DNA, the CDR3 is TGTGCCAGCGGGACAGGGACCCAAGAGACCCAGTTCTTC. Amino acids: CASGTGTQETQFF.

This clonotype has just a few counts. Written as DNA, the CDR3 is TGTGCCAGCAGCGACAGCATACGGCGGCTTCATTCACCCCTCCACTTT. This sequence encodes CASSDSIRRLHSPLHF. This chain joins TRBV11-2 and TRBJ1-6; a possible D gene is TRBD1 (5 bases). V was trimmed by 5 bases and J by 8 bases, leaving 19 bases between them. The CDR3 is 16 amino acids. CDR1 is SGHAT and CDR2 is FQNNGV in the germline V gene.

This clonotype was detected only a few times. The chain couples TRBV6-6 to TRBJ2-2; no definite D call. The CDR3 totals 11 residues. Germline V gene sequence: CDR1 MNHNY, CDR2 SVGAGI (reference sequence). The V end lost 5 bases, the J end lost 8 bases, and 6 bases lay between the germline ends. This CDR3 is CASSGAGELFF. The DNA of the CDR3 is TGTGCCAGCAGTGGTGCGGGGGAGCTGTTTTTT.

The rearrangement joins TRBV4-1 to TRBJ2-1, with TRBD1 as a possible D gene (7 bases). This CDR3 contains 17 residues. The germline gives CDR1 MGHRA, CDR2 YSYEKL. Between the trimmed V and J ends, which lost 0 bases and 6 bases, there was a span of 18 bases. CDR3 protein: CASSQDRGRGAINEQFF. CDR3 DNA sequence: TGCGCCAGCAGCCAAGATCGGGGCAGGGGGGCGATCAATGAGCAGTTCTTC.

In its sample, this clonotype was seen many times. The chain is built from TRBV4-3 and TRBJ2-1; tentative D call: TRBD1 (6 bases). The CDR3 spans 15 residues. V lost 1 base and J 8 bases, leaving 15 bases between the germline ends. The germline V gene encodes CDR1 LGHNA and CDR2 YSLEER. This CDR3 reads CASSQGWEGGYEQFF. In DNA form, the CDR3 reads TGCGCCAGCAGCCAAGGCTGGGAAGGGGGATATGAGCAGTTCTTC.

The chain couples TRBV18 to TRBJ2-4, with TRBD1 matching over 8 bases. Germline V gives CDR1 KGHSH, CDR2 LQKENI. The length of the CDR3 is 17 residues. V was clipped by 4 bases and J by 2 bases; unmatched bases: 10. CDR3 coding DNA: TGTGCCAGCTCACTTACCGGACAGGGCGCGACCAAAAACATTCAGTACTTC. This sequence encodes CASSLTGQGATKNIQYF.

This clonotype was seen at least ten times. This chain joins TRBV14 and TRBJ2-7; 8 nucleotides agree with TRBD1. This CDR3 spans 16 amino acids. With 2 bases clipped from V and 3 bases from J, the junction kept 9 bases outside the gene matches. Germline V CDR1 and CDR2: SGHDN, FVKESK. CDR3 sequence: CASSQRSTGGFYEQYF. CDR3 bases: TGTGCCAGCAGCCAAAGGAGTACAGGGGGATTCTACGAGCAGTACTTC. Based on the CDR3 plus reference TRBV14 and TRBJ2-7, the full variable domain is EAGVTQFPSHSVIEKGQTVTLRCDPISGHDNLYWYRRVMGKEIKFLLHFVKESKQDESGMPNNRFLAERTGGTYSTLKVQPAELEDSGVYFCASSQRSTGGFYEQYFGPGTRLTVT.

The rearrangement links TRBV24-1 to TRBJ2-1; 7 bases are shared with TRBD1. V trimming: 10 bases; J trimming: 5 bases; junction bases outside the gene matches: 7. Germline CDR1 and CDR2: KGHDR and SFDVKD. This CDR3 is 13 amino acids long. CDR3 amino acids: CATAGTDNNEQFF. The CDR3 DNA follows: TGTGCCACAGCCGGGACAGACAACAATGAGCAGTTCTTC.

CDR3 in amino acids: CSVDAGTGGRETQYF. CDR3 DNA: TGCAGTGTGGATGCCGGGACAGGGGGCCGAGAGACCCAGTACTTC. The J gene is TRBJ2-5, the V gene TRBV20-1; 12 bases map to TRBD1. J gave up 4 bases and V 7 bases, and 10 bases lay outside the gene matches. Germline assignment: CDR1 DFQATT and CDR2 SNEGSKA (reference sequence). This CDR3 has 15 residues.

With respect to this clonotype: This may come from a read error, since a much larger clone is one base off. The chain joins TRBV20-1 to TRBJ2-1, with D perhaps matching TRBD1 or TRBD2 (6 bases each). The germline V gene encodes CDR1 DFQATT and CDR2 SNEGSKA (reference sequence). With 1 base removed from V and 8 bases from J, the gap between germline ends came to 18 bases. The CDR3 has 15 residues. CDR3 loop: CSARAVGRGLDEQFF. Written as DNA, the CDR3 is TGCAGTGCTAGAGCCGTCGGCCGGGGGCTTGATGAGCAGTTCTTC.

The chain joins TRBV6-2 or TRBV6-3 to TRBJ2-2; maybe TRBD1 (5 bases). V lost 0 bases and J 1 base, leaving 12 bases between the germline ends. The CDR3 has 17 amino acids. Germline CDR1 MNHEY, CDR2 SVGEGT. The CDR3 sequence is CASSYSRQNLNTGELFF. In nucleotides, the CDR3 is TGTGCCAGCAGTTACTCGCGACAGAACTTGAACACCGGGGAGCTGTTTTTT.

The rearrangement joins TRBV4-3 to TRBJ2-2; the match to TRBD2 covers 9 bases. With 1 base clipped from V and 6 bases from J, the junction kept 9 bases outside the gene matches. The length of the CDR3 is 17 residues. The germline gives CDR1 LGHNA, CDR2 YSLEER. CDR3 region: CASSQGGLAGFPGELFF. CDR3 coding DNA: TGCGCCAGCAGCCAAGGAGGGCTAGCGGGGTTCCCCGGGGAGCTGTTTTTT.

The chain employs TRBV7-9 and TRBJ1-2; tentatively, D is TRBD1 (6 bases). The CDR3 is 15 residues long. The V end was cut by 5 bases, the J end by 2 bases, with 15 bases between. In germline, CDR1 is SEHNR, CDR2 FQNEAQ (reference sequence). The CDR3 here is CASSPSQGKNYGYTF. CDR3 nucleotides: TGTGCCAGCAGCCCTTCACAGGGAAAGAACTATGGCTACACCTTC.

This chain links TRBV6-5 with TRBJ2-3, with 10 bases matching TRBD2. The CDR3 has 17 amino acids. CDR1 and CDR2 from the germline V gene are MNHEY and SVGAGI. The V gene end was trimmed by 2 bases and the J gene end by 2 bases; junction bases not matched to a gene: 7. This chain's CDR3 is CASSYHASGGLTDTQYF. Written as DNA, the CDR3 is TGTGCCAGCAGTTACCACGCTAGCGGGGGACTCACAGATACGCAGTATTTT.

V and J are TRBV10-3 and TRBJ2-4, with TRBD1 identical over 10 bases. V shed 3 bases, J shed 2 bases, and the junction held 7 bases outside the gene matches. Germline-derived CDR1 and CDR2 are ENHRY and SYGVKD. The CDR3 has 17 amino acids. The CDR3 DNA sequence: TGTGCCATCAGTGAAGGGACAGGGGAATATTCCAAAAACATTCAGTACTTC. It yields the protein CAISEGTGEYSKNIQYF.

The chain combines TRBV7-2 with TRBJ1-1; 10 bases are a match to TRBD1. This CDR3 is built from 15 residues. Germline V CDR1 and CDR2: SGHTA, FQGNSA. The ends lost 5 bases at V and 8 bases at J; junction bases unmatched: 11. CDR3 protein: CASSVTGTGAFEAFF. In DNA, the CDR3 is TGTGCCAGCAGCGTAACCGGGACAGGGGCCTTCGAAGCTTTCTTT.

The chain carries TRBV6-6 and TRBJ2-7; 9 bases are shared with TRBD2. Per the germline V gene, CDR1 is MNHNY and CDR2 is SVGAGI (reference sequence). The J segment lost 7 bases and the V segment lost 5 bases, leaving 12 bases of the junction unmatched. The CDR3 runs 15 residues. CDR3: CASSRVAGVPGEQYF. The CDR3 coding sequence is TGTGCCAGCAGTCGAGTAGCGGGGGTCCCAGGTGAGCAGTACTTC.

The chain recombines TRBV10-2 with TRBJ2-1, with TRBD2 identical over 9 bases. Germline V gives CDR1 WSHSY, CDR2 SAAADI. This CDR3 is 14 amino acids long. V was pared by 7 bases and J by 10 bases, with 11 bases of the junction left unmatched. The CDR3 protein is CASNSGGFPGEQFF. DNA of the CDR3: TGCGCCAGCAACAGCGGGGGGTTCCCCGGGGAGCAGTTCTTC.

The chain carries TRBV24-1 and TRBJ2-3, with TRBD2 matching over 7 bases. The CDR3 runs 12 residues. The trim removed 9 bases at V and 4 bases at J, leaving 3 bases unmatched. The germline V gene has CDR1 KGHDR and CDR2 SFDVKD. The CDR3 loop is CATGGGSDTQYF. CDR3 DNA: TGTGCCACCGGGGGGGGATCAGATACGCAGTATTTT.